This T cell receptor beta chain appears in the sequencing data of a study of T-cell memory formation after mild COVID-19. The CDR3 has 12 amino acids. V was trimmed by 1 base and J by 4 bases, leaving 7 bases between them. CDR1 SQVTM and CDR2 ANQGSEA come from the germline V gene. This clonotype was observed a few times. Employing constant-segment primers, 5'RACE generated TCR alpha and TCR beta cDNA libraries bearing sample barcodes and UMIs. TCRdb passed the 5' RACE reads through MiXCR, listing each CDR3 protein once. The sample carries around 200,000 distinct CDR3 sequences, around 30% recorded once.

This sequence was found in an adult woman who had mild COVID-19 (a few samples of this study predate the infection). Cell type and time point are not known. The V and J genes are TRBV29-1 and TRBJ1-1; perhaps TRBD1 as D (5 bases). Material for sequencing was PBMCs or a T cell subset sorted from them (not recorded which). As DNA, the CDR3 is TGCAGCGTTGAAGCTGGGACCACTGAAGCTTTCTTT. Amino acid sequence: CSVEAGTTEAFF.